The 26 T cell receptor beta chains listed next were all sequenced from one sample in a study of Tregs in tolerant kidney transplant recipients. Sequencing used immunoSEQ multiplex PCR; TCRdb keeps in-frame clones, though not all of them. The sample records about 110,000 clones, around 90% being singletons. The sample in question was CD4+ T cells from blood, obtained before the transplant. All receptors come from a human donor who received a combined kidney and bone marrow transplant.

J is TRBJ2-7 and V is TRBV10-3; perhaps TRBD1 as D (6 bases). The length of the CDR3 is 16 residues. Germline lookup yields CDR1 ENHRY and CDR2 SYGVKD. Deletions cut 3 bases from V and 2 bases from J, with 17 bases between. CDR3 amino acids: CAISEPGHMTAYEQYF. The CDR3 nucleotides read TGTGCCATCAGTGAACCGGGACATATGACAGCCTACGAGCAGTACTTC.

The chain uses TRBV10-3 and TRBJ1-1; no firm D call. The CDR3 runs to 15 residues. V lost 4 bases to trimming and J lost 1 base, with 13 bases between them. The germline V gene has CDR1 ENHRY and CDR2 SYGVKD. The CDR3 region is CAISGPGRENTEAFF. In DNA form, the CDR3 reads TGTGCCATCAGTGGGCCGGGTCGGGAGAACACTGAAGCTTTCTTT.

The gene calls are TRBV20-1 and TRBJ2-1; D unclear. From germline, CDR1 is DFQATT and CDR2 SNEGSKA (reference sequence). The V and J ends lost 5 bases and 4 bases respectively, with 6 bases between them. This CDR3 contains 11 residues. The CDR3 bases are TGCAGTGCTCCCAGGTACAATGAGCAGTTCTTC. This sequence encodes CSAPRYNEQFF.

The chain links TRBV5-1 to TRBJ2-2; D uncertain. The CDR3 runs 14 residues. Trimming stripped 5 bases from V and 1 base from J, with 9 bases between. CDR1 SGHRS and CDR2 YFSETQ come from the germline V gene. CDR3 sequence: CASRLAQNTGELFF. CDR3 bases: TGCGCCAGCAGGCTGGCTCAGAACACCGGGGAGCTGTTTTTT. The whole variable domain, filled in from reference TRBV5-1 and TRBJ2-2, reads KAGVTQTPRYLIKTRGQQVTLSCSPISGHRSVSWYQQTPGQGLQFLFEYFSETQRNKGNFPGRFSGRQFSNSRSEMNVSTLELGDSALYLCASRLAQNTGELFFGEGSRLTVL.

The chain has TRBV27 and TRBJ1-6; D remains unclear. V gave up 6 bases and J gave up 5 bases, with 11 bases separating them. The CDR3 loop spans 14 amino acids. Germline CDR1 MNHEY, CDR2 SMNVEV (reference sequence). The CDR3 loop reads CASSLRPNNSPLHF. In nucleotides, the CDR3 is TGTGCCAGCAGCCTCAGGCCGAATAATTCACCCCTCCACTTT.

The V call is TRBV2, the J call TRBJ2-3, with TRBD2 matching over 9 bases. CDR1 and CDR2 (germline): SNHLY, FYNNEI. Losses at the gene ends were 6 bases for V and 7 bases for J; bases not matched to a gene: 8. The CDR3 has 14 residues. The chain's CDR3 is CASRESGGTHTQYF. As DNA, the CDR3 is TGTGCCAGCAGAGAGAGCGGGGGGACCCATACGCAGTATTTT.

The chain uses TRBV10-1 and TRBJ1-1; D remains ambiguous. There are 14 residues in the CDR3. Deletions cut 4 bases from V and 3 bases from J, with 12 bases between. Per the germline V gene, CDR1 is WNHNN and CDR2 is SYGVQD (reference sequence). The CDR3 region has the DNA TGCGCCAGCAGTGCCGGGGATGATGACACTGAAGCTTTCTTT. Protein: CASSAGDDDTEAFF.

This chain joins TRBV29-1 and TRBJ2-1, with a weak D call TRBD1 (6 bases). This CDR3 has 14 residues. The germline V gene has CDR1 SQVTM and CDR2 ANQGSEA. Trimming removed 7 bases at V and 7 bases at J, with 20 bases between. The CDR3 DNA is TGCAGCGCGGAACAGGGTCGGGTCCAAAATGAGCAGTTCTTC. Residues: CSAEQGRVQNEQFF.

Concerning this clone: Within the sample, other DNA sequences also encode this same CDR3. For the CDR3, the DNA is TGTGCCACCAGCAGAGATAGCCAGGGATCGTATGGCTACACCTTC. Its translation is CATSRDSQGSYGYTF. J is TRBJ1-2 and V is TRBV15; D might be TRBD1 (5 bases). The germline CDR1 and CDR2 sequences are LNHNV and YYDKDF (reference sequence). V lost 0 bases and J 5 bases, leaving 13 bases between the germline ends. The CDR3 totals 15 residues.

The J gene is TRBJ1-5, the V gene TRBV4-3; 7 bases line up with TRBD1. CDR1 is LGHNA, CDR2 YSLEER, per germline. V lost 3 bases and J lost 3; bases outside the gene matches: 8. The length of the CDR3 is 16 residues. This CDR3 reads CASSQLRDSFNQPQHF. CDR3 DNA sequence: TGCGCCAGCAGCCAGCTAAGGGACAGCTTCAATCAGCCCCAGCATTTT.

The chain recombines TRBV5-1 with TRBJ2-1, with 7 bases lining up with TRBD2. CDR1 is SGHRS and CDR2 is YFSETQ in the germline V gene. This CDR3 contains 15 residues. The junction had 7 bases not matched to a gene; V was cut back by 6 bases and J by 1 base. CDR3: CASNFAAGSYNEQFF. The CDR3 nucleotides are TGCGCCAGCAACTTTGCAGCGGGGTCCTACAATGAGCAGTTCTTC.

This clone was detected a few times. The gene calls are TRBV5-1 and TRBJ1-2, with D uncertain. CDR1 is SGHRS and CDR2 is YFSETQ in the germline V gene. Trimming stripped 4 bases from V and 1 base from J, with 11 bases between. There are 14 residues in the CDR3. CDR3 protein: CASSPSSGNYGYTF. The CDR3 DNA is TGCGCCAGCAGCCCCAGCTCGGGTAACTATGGCTACACCTTC.

V and J are TRBV7-6 and TRBJ2-5, with unresolved D. CDR3 size: 14 residues. Germline V lookup: CDR1 SGHVS, CDR2 FNYEAQ. Trimming cost V 5 bases and J 6 bases, with 16 bases left between them. CDR3 nucleotide sequence: TGTGCCAGCAGCCGTAGTCCCGGGTGGCAGACCCAGTACTTC. This translates into CASSRSPGWQTQYF.

The chain has TRBV5-4 and TRBJ2-3, with TRBD1 identical over 9 bases. Germline CDR1 reads SGHNT; CDR2 reads YYREEE (reference sequence). The ends lost 3 bases at V and 0 bases at J; junction bases unmatched: 11. The CDR3 runs to 18 residues. The CDR3 loop reads CASSSEQGAASSTDTQYF. The CDR3 bases are TGTGCCAGCAGCTCGGAACAGGGGGCTGCCTCTAGCACAGATACGCAGTATTTT.

This chain uses TRBV28 with TRBJ2-2, with 8 bases fitting TRBD1. With V trimmed by 4 bases and J by 6 bases, 10 bases remained unmatched. Germline CDR1 and CDR2: MDHEN and SYDVKM. The CDR3 spans 16 residues. The DNA of the CDR3 is TGTGCCAGCAGTTCCCCTCGACAGGGGAATCCCGGGGAGCTGTTTTTT. Encoded protein: CASSSPRQGNPGELFF.

In DNA form, the CDR3 reads TGCGCCAGCAGCCAAAGGGGCGGGGATGGCTACACCTTC. It encodes CASSQRGGDGYTF. The gene calls are TRBV4-1 and TRBJ1-2; the D gene is possibly TRBD1 (5 bases). Trimming pared 2 bases from V and 6 bases from J, leaving 10 bases between. The CDR3 covers 13 residues. Germline V gene lookup returns CDR1 MGHRA and CDR2 YSYEKL.

The DNA for the CDR3 is TGTGCCAGCAGTGACCCGGGACTAGCGGAAGGCCAGTACTTC. It translates to CASSDPGLAEGQYF. The chain combines TRBV6-1 with TRBJ2-7; 11 positions agree with TRBD2. V trimming: 3 bases; J trimming: 10 bases; junction bases outside the gene matches: 8. CDR1 is MNHNS and CDR2 is SASEGT in the germline V gene. The CDR3 has 14 residues.

The V gene is TRBV7-2, the J gene TRBJ2-3; weak D call: TRBD2 (5 bases). The CDR3 runs 14 residues. Trimming cost V 1 base and J 5 bases, with 10 bases left between them. Germline CDR1 SGHTA, CDR2 FQGNSA. CDR3 loop: CASSLGLARDTQYF. The CDR3 DNA follows: TGTGCCAGCAGCTTAGGCCTAGCAAGAGATACGCAGTATTTT.

As to this clone: Other DNA variants within this sample encode the same CDR3. V is TRBV6-6 and J is TRBJ2-7; the match to TRBD2 covers 13 bases. The ends lost 6 bases at V and 3 bases at J; junction bases unmatched: 5. The length of the CDR3 is 15 residues. The germline CDR1 and CDR2 sequences are MNHNY and SVGAGI (reference sequence). The CDR3 here is CASSYRTSGSYEQYF. CDR3 sequence (DNA): TGTGCCAGCAGCTACCGGACTAGCGGGAGCTACGAGCAGTACTTC.

V gene TRBV10-3 combines with J gene TRBJ2-1; 8 positions agree with TRBD1. The CDR3 sequence is 12 residues long. V dropped 6 bases and J dropped 13; count of bases not matched to a gene: 8. The germline CDR1 and CDR2 sequences are ENHRY and SYGVKD. CDR3 nucleotide sequence: TGTGCCATCAGCAAATGGACAGGGCTACAGTTCTTC. Its translation is CAISKWTGLQFF.

The chain uses TRBV25-1 and TRBJ1-1, with a weak D call TRBD1 (6 bases). V lost 6 bases and J lost 0, with 14 bases in between. Germline CDR1 reads MGHDK; CDR2 reads SYGVNS. The CDR3 contains 15 residues. CDR3 residues: CASSRAGAVNTEAFF. The CDR3 bases are TGTGCCAGCAGCCGGGCAGGGGCCGTGAACACTGAAGCTTTCTTT.

The chain has TRBV18 and TRBJ2-7; 10 positions agree with TRBD2. Trimming at V came to 3 bases and at J to 5 bases, leaving 7 bases not matched to a gene. Germline values: CDR1 KGHSH, CDR2 LQKENI. The CDR3 sequence is 15 residues long. The CDR3 DNA reads TGTGCCAGCTCACCCCAACTAGCGGGAAGCGACGAGCAGTACTTC. This sequence encodes CASSPQLAGSDEQYF.

This rearrangement joins TRBV11-3 to TRBJ2-7, with 9 bases lining up with TRBD2. Losses at the gene ends were 6 bases for V and 8 bases for J; bases not matched to a gene: 8. Germline loops: CDR1 SGHNT, CDR2 YENEEA. This CDR3 comprises 13 residues. CDR3 sequence reads: CASSSGLAAQQYF. CDR3 DNA: TGTGCCAGCAGTTCGGGACTAGCCGCACAGCAGTACTTC. Combining the CDR3 with reference TRBV11-3 and TRBJ2-7 gives the whole variable domain EAGVVQSPRYKIIEKKQPVAFWCNPISGHNTLYWYLQNLGQGPELLIRYENEEAVDDSQLPKDRFSAERLKGVDSTLKIQPAELGDSAVYLCASSSGLAAQQYFGPGTRLTVT.

V usage is TRBV2 and J usage is TRBJ1-1; TRBD1 is a possible D gene (5 bases). V gave up 7 bases and J gave up 2 bases, with 17 bases separating them. This CDR3 is built from 15 residues. Germline values: CDR1 SNHLY, CDR2 FYNNEI. In DNA, the CDR3 is TGTGCCAGCAAGCAGGGCAGGGCTTTAAACACTGAAGCTTTCTTT. Translation: CASKQGRALNTEAFF. Combining the CDR3 with reference TRBV2 and TRBJ1-1 gives the whole variable domain EPEVTQTPSHQVTQMGQEVILRCVPISNHLYFYWYRQILGQKVEFLVSFYNNEISEKSEIFDDQFSVERPDGSNFTLKIRSTKLEDSAMYFCASKQGRALNTEAFFGQGTRLTVV.

The chain combines TRBV18 with TRBJ1-2; 8 nucleotides agree with TRBD1. V shed 3 bases and J 3 bases; nucleotides not matched to a gene: 3. The CDR3 covers 14 residues. CDR1 and CDR2 from the germline V gene are KGHSH and LQKENI. CDR3: CASSPGTGYYGYTF. The CDR3 DNA is TGTGCCAGCTCACCCGGGACAGGATACTATGGCTACACCTTC.

The CDR3 loop is CASSEDRGLTDEQFF. The CDR3 DNA reads as TGTGCCAGCTCCGAAGACAGGGGGCTTACGGATGAGCAGTTCTTC. The chain is built from TRBV11-2 and TRBJ2-1; TRBD1 matches 10 bases. In germline, CDR1 is SGHAT, CDR2 FQNNGV. The CDR3 contains 15 residues. V shed 8 bases and J 8 bases; nucleotides not matched to a gene: 12.